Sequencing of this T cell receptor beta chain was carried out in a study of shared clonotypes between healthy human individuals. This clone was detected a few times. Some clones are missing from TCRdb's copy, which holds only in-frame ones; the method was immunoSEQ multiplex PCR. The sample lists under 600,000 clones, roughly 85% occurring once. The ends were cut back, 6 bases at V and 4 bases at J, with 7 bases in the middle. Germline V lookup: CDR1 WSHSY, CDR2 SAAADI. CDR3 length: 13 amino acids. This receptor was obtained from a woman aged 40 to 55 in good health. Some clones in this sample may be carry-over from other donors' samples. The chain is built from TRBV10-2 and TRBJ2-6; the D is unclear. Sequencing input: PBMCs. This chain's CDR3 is CASRVVGANVLTF. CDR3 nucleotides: TGCGCCAGCAGGGTGGTGGGGGCCAACGTCCTGACTTTC.